One sample yielded the 5 T cell receptor beta chains listed below, sequenced in a study of shared clonotypes between healthy human individuals. TCRdb keeps only in-frame clones here, not all; method: immunoSEQ multiplex PCR. Of 600,000 to 700,000 clones in the sample, 55% to 85% were seen once. The specimen sequenced was memory CD4+ T cells sorted from blood. Subset reported: CD45RA-negative fraction. The receptors here all came from a woman aged 25-40 years in good health.

The chain is built from TRBV19 and TRBJ1-1, with 9 nucleotides matching TRBD1. This CDR3 region has 16 residues. CDR1 is LNHDA, CDR2 SQIVND, per germline (reference sequence). The V gene end was trimmed by 5 bases and the J gene end by 6 bases; junction bases not matched to a gene: 13. CDR3 residues: CASSLRGGQGRAEAFF. In nucleotides, the CDR3 is TGTGCCAGTAGTCTCCGGGGGGGACAGGGTCGCGCTGAAGCTTTCTTT.

The CDR3 loop reads CASSFLAGKDTQYF. The CDR3 region has the DNA TGTGCCAGCAGCTTCTTAGCGGGTAAAGATACGCAGTATTTT. The chain employs TRBV11-3 and TRBJ2-3; 7 bases map to TRBD2. Germline CDR1 is SGHNT and CDR2 is YENEEA. This CDR3 is built from 14 residues. Trimming took 3 bases from V and 5 from J; bases not matched to a gene: 5.

This clone was observed once. The chain employs TRBV11-2 and TRBJ1-2; D gene unclear. Trimming left V 4 bases short and J 8 bases short, with 17 bases between. The CDR3 runs 14 residues. Per the germline V gene, CDR1 is SGHAT and CDR2 is FQNNGV. As DNA, the CDR3 is TGTGCCAGCAGCTCGGACCTAACCCTATGGGGCTACACCTTC. This encodes CASSSDLTLWGYTF.

CDR3 in amino acids: CASSFGRGLGNTEAFF. The CDR3 DNA follows: TGTGCCAGCAGTTTTGGCAGGGGGCTTGGGAACACTGAAGCTTTCTTT. The chain recombines TRBV27 with TRBJ1-1; 8 bases match TRBD1. This CDR3 is built from 16 residues. Germline CDR1 MNHEY, CDR2 SMNVEV (reference sequence). Germline trimming cut 3 bases from V and 1 base from J; bases unmatched to any gene: 7.

As for this clone: Additional DNA sequences in this sample encode the identical CDR3. This sequence joins TRBV11-3 and TRBJ2-7; 7 nucleotides match TRBD1. V was pared by 4 bases and J by 4 bases, with 7 bases of the junction left unmatched. The CDR3 totals 14 residues. CDR1 and CDR2 (germline): SGHNT, YENEEA. The CDR3 region has the DNA TGTGCCAGCAGCTACCAACGGGACAGTTACGAGCAGTACTTC. Protein: CASSYQRDSYEQYF.